Listed below are T cell receptor beta chains from one sample, sequenced in a study of blood T cell repertoires in COVID-19. Some clones are missing from TCRdb's copy, which holds only in-frame ones; the method was immunoSEQ multiplex PCR. Of approximately 170,000 clones in the sample, about four fifths were seen once. Sequencing input: peripheral blood. Receptor source: a woman of 80 years or more with acute or convalescent COVID-19. CDR3s include the opening cysteine and the closing phenylalanine or tryptophan. The D gene is left open where the match is weak. A clone size is listed for some rows: how often the clone was seen (once, few, many), or a class if it is expanded.

abundance | j_gene | v_gene | d_gene | len | CDR3aa | CDR3nt
- | TRBJ1-3 | TRBV6-8 | TRBD1 | 14 | CASGETGGGNTIYF | TGTGCCAGCGGCGAGACAGGGGGCGGAAACACCATATATTTT
once | TRBJ2-7 | TRBV2 | - | 12 | CASTWTDYEQYF | TGTGCCAGCACTTGGACAGACTACGAGCAGTACTTC
few | TRBJ1-6 | TRBV11-2 | TRBD1 | 15 | CASSYSPTGRGPLHF | TGTGCCAGCAGCTACTCCCCGACAGGGCGGGGACCCCTCCACTTT
- | TRBJ2-1 | TRBV5-1 | - | 15 | CASSLAGQQVNEQFF | TGCGCCAGCAGCTTGGCAGGCCAGCAGGTCAATGAGCAGTTCTTC
- | TRBJ1-4 | TRBV6-5 | - | 13 | CASSVRDKEKLFF | TGTGCCAGCTCGGTCAGGGACAAGGAAAAACTGTTTTTT
few | TRBJ1-1 | TRBV3-1/TRBV3-2 | - | 13 | CASSQQGGSEAFF | TGTGCCAGCAGCCAACAGGGAGGATCTGAAGCTTTCTTT
- | TRBJ2-5 | TRBV15 | TRBD2 | 17 | CATSSPITGTSSETQYF | TGTGCCACCAGCAGCCCTATAACCGGGACTAGCTCGGAGACCCAGTACTTC
few | TRBJ1-5 | TRBV30 | - | 16 | CAWSDKTGGINQPQHF | TGTGCCTGGAGTGATAAAACCGGGGGGATCAATCAGCCCCAGCATTTT
many | TRBJ1-3 | TRBV18 | - | 16 | CASSPPGVPRGNTIYF | TGTGCCAGCTCACCTCCCGGGGTGCCGCGTGGAAACACCATATATTTT
- | TRBJ2-2 | TRBV5-1 | TRBD2 | 14 | CASSVLADTGELFF | TGCGCCAGCAGCGTACTAGCGGACACCGGGGAGCTGTTTTTT
- | TRBJ1-3 | TRBV5-1 | TRBD1 | 14 | CASSLTGGGNTIYF | TGCGCCAGCAGCTTAACAGGGGGCGGAAACACCATATATTTT
- | TRBJ2-1 | TRBV5-1 | TRBD1 | 16 | CASSLVVGQGYNEQFF | TGCGCCAGCAGCTTGGTCGTTGGACAGGGCTACAATGAGCAGTTCTTC
- | TRBJ2-7 | TRBV27 | - | 15 | CASRLTGISSYEQYF | TGTGCCAGCAGACTAACAGGGATTTCCTCCTACGAGCAGTACTTC